Below are 6 T cell receptor beta chains sequenced from a single sample in a study of blood T cells in healthy people across ages. The second PCR ran about 6 to 11 cycles with a sample-barcoded 5' primer and J-beta primers. Via MiXCR, TCRdb re-called the 5' RACE reads, giving one row per CDR3 protein. Among some 1.5 million distinct CDR3 sequences listed, 28% were seen once. The sequencing sample was made of blood. These TCRs come from a woman aged 25 to 45 in good health.

Worth noting for this clonotype: This may stem from a read error, because a much larger clone lies one nucleotide away. The CDR3: CASIAGSTDTQYF. The CDR3 DNA reads as TGCGCCAGCATAGCGGGGAGCACAGATACGCAGTATTTT. The chain couples TRBV5-1 to TRBJ2-3; 8 nucleotides agree with TRBD2. Trimming removed 6 bases from V and 0 bases from J; junction bases left unmatched: 0. The germline gives CDR1 SGHRS, CDR2 YFSETQ. The CDR3 extends over 13 amino acids.

V usage is TRBV18 and J usage is TRBJ1-2; no clear D gene. Between the trimmed V and J ends, which lost 2 bases and 4 bases, there was a span of 11 bases. This CDR3 comprises 14 residues. Looked up from germline, CDR1 is KGHSH and CDR2 is LQKENI. CDR3: CASSPTDKLYGYTF. The DNA of the CDR3 is TGTGCCAGCTCACCAACCGACAAACTCTATGGCTACACCTTC.

The V call is TRBV30, the J call TRBJ1-2; the D gene is possibly TRBD1 (6 bases). Germline CDR1 reads GTSNPN; CDR2 reads SVGIG (reference sequence). V lost 5 bases and J lost 4, with 14 bases in between. The CDR3 has 13 amino acids. The DNA of the CDR3 is TGTGCCTGGGAACGGACAGACGGCTATGGCTACACCTTC. This codes for CAWERTDGYGYTF.

The rearrangement joins TRBV28 to TRBJ1-2, with TRBD1 identical over 7 bases. Looked up from germline, CDR1 is MDHEN and CDR2 is SYDVKM. The ends lost 7 bases at V and 8 bases at J; junction bases unmatched: 16. This CDR3 is built from 15 residues. As DNA, the CDR3 is TGTGCCAGCACTATGCCGGGACAGAATACTTTGGGCTACACCTTC. It codes for CASTMPGQNTLGYTF.

The chain combines TRBV7-2 with TRBJ2-1, with TRBD2 matching 13 bases. The germline gives CDR1 SGHTA, CDR2 FQGNSA. Trimming removed 1 base from V and 7 bases from J; junction bases left unmatched: 7. The CDR3 covers 17 residues. The CDR3 region is CASSLGAGTSGVNEQFF. CDR3 nucleotide sequence: TGTGCCAGCAGCTTAGGAGCGGGGACTAGCGGGGTAAATGAGCAGTTCTTC.

DNA of the CDR3: TGTGCCAGCAGTTTCCCCGGACTAGCGGCTGCTCCCTGCAACCAAGAGACCCAGTACTTC. Translation: CASSFPGLAAAPCNQETQYF. The V gene is TRBV27, the J gene TRBJ2-5; 10 positions match TRBD2. CDR1 is MNHEY, CDR2 SMNVEV, per germline (reference sequence). Trimming took 3 bases from V and 0 from J; bases not matched to a gene: 16. The CDR3 extends over 20 amino acids.